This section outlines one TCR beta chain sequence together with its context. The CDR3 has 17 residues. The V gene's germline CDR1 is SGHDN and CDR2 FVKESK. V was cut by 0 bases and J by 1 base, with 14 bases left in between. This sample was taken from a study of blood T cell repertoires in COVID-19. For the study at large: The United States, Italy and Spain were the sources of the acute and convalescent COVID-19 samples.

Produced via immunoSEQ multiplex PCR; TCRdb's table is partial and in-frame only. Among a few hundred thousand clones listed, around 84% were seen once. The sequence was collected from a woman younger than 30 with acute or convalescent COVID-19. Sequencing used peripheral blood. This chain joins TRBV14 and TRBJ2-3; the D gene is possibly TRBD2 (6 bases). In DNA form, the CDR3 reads TGTGCCAGCAGCCAAGATTTCGGGGGTCAAGGCACAGATACGCAGTATTTT. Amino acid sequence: CASSQDFGGQGTDTQYF. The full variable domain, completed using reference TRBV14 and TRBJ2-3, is EAGVTQFPSHSVIEKGQTVTLRCDPISGHDNLYWYRRVMGKEIKFLLHFVKESKQDESGMPNNRFLAERTGGTYSTLKVQPAELEDSGVYFCASSQDFGGQGTDTQYFGPGTRLTVL.